Sequencing of this T cell receptor (beta chain) was carried out in a study of T cells in localized non-small cell lung cancer. Notes on the study in general: Tumor trailed uninvolved adjacent lung in T cell clonality, which peaked there. Of the top 100 tumor clones, median roughly 60 were in adjacent lung, approximately 28 among its top 100.

Germline lookup yields CDR1 DFQATT and CDR2 SNEGSKA (reference sequence). The CDR3 is made up of 8 amino acids. Comments on this clone: Its matching antigen is unknown.

Some clones are missing from TCRdb's copy, which holds only in-frame ones; the method was immunoSEQ multiplex PCR. The table includes over 30,000 clones, 80% to 90% detected once. The receptor was derived from a male donor at least 60 years old with stage II lung adenocarcinoma. Material: peripheral blood mononuclear cells, obtained before any cancer treatment. This chain connects TRBV20-1 to TRBJ1-2; D remains unclear. The CDR3 region is CIFPGYTF. The CDR3 bases are TGCATTTTTCCTGGCTACACCTTC.